Listed below are T cell receptor beta chains from one sample, sequenced in a study of fetal regulatory T cell absence and autoimmunity. TCRdb's table, derived via immunoSEQ multiplex PCR, lists solely in-frame clones and lacks some. The data show about 43,000 clones, 70% to 85% seen once. Sequencing was performed on cord blood. All receptors derive from a newborn boy with IPEX syndrome. Both conserved end residues are trimmed from each CDR3.

cdr3_aa	j_call	v_call
ASSQGSAIGEQF	TRBJ2-1	TRBV4-3
ASSSGASEADTQY	TRBJ2-3	TRBV7-2
ARAFRDGEMN	TRBJ2-7	TRBV21-1
AWSLGGYEQY	TRBJ2-7	TRBV30
ASSLRGSASQETQY	TRBJ2-5	TRBV5-1
ASKREAGHLSYEQY	TRBJ2-7	TRBV2
AISPDISNYGYT	TRBJ1-2	TRBV10-3
ASSFGQYYGYT	TRBJ1-2	TRBV5-6
ASSQQVSDEQF	TRBJ2-1	TRBV4-1
ASSLSGTSDYEQY	TRBJ2-7	TRBV27
ASSPSWRETQY	TRBJ2-5	TRBV5-4
ASSYVDREGYT	TRBJ1-2	TRBV6-5
ASSPWTGPQGQPQH	TRBJ1-5	TRBV4-1
ASSATGGFSTDTQY	TRBJ2-3	TRBV6-4
ASSIEGMRNQPQH	TRBJ1-5	TRBV19
ASSLARTYNEQF	TRBJ2-1	TRBV5-4
ASSHSGRGDEQY	TRBJ2-7	TRBV7-8
ASSQGALSGAQETQY	TRBJ2-5	TRBV4-3
ASSLAVGQEPYEQY	TRBJ2-7	TRBV7-9
ASSPRWSGDNEQF	TRBJ2-1	TRBV7-6
ASSLYPGLQQY	TRBJ2-7	TRBV27
ASSIGNTEAF	TRBJ1-1	TRBV19
ASSLSGSTYEQY	TRBJ2-7	TRBV5-4
ASMEGQNYGYT	TRBJ1-2	TRBV6-1
ASSLTEGAFPYEQY	TRBJ2-7	TRBV5-6
SVEVPEGQSPIDEQF	TRBJ2-1	TRBV29-1
ATPGPPAWGTDTQY	TRBJ2-3	TRBV10-3